The 14 T cell receptor beta chains below all came from one sample that was sequenced in a study of early T cells in non-severe SARS-CoV-2 infection. TCRdb redid the calling of the 5' RACE reads with MiXCR, one entry per CDR3 protein. Among fewer than 50,000 distinct CDR3 sequences listed, roughly 6% were seen once. Source material: whole blood. Every receptor here comes from an adult who was a healthcare worker with PCR-confirmed SARS-CoV-2 infection or an uninfected control (not recorded which).

The rearrangement uses TRBV6-5 and TRBJ1-6; no clear D gene. The germline V gene has CDR1 MNHEY and CDR2 SVGAGI. V lost 3 bases and J 10 bases, leaving 16 bases between the germline ends. The CDR3 spans 15 residues. CDR3 sequence reads: CASSYSTPSGSPLHF. DNA for the CDR3: TGTGCCAGCAGTTATTCGACCCCAAGTGGGTCACCCCTCCACTTT.

The V gene is TRBV11-2, the J gene TRBJ2-7; weak D call: TRBD2 (6 bases). Germline assignment: CDR1 SGHAT and CDR2 FQNNGV. The V gene lost 4 bases and the J gene lost 2 bases, with 27 bases spanning the gap. The CDR3 runs to 19 residues. The CDR3 reads CASSWGVLAGYGQPYEQYF. The CDR3 nucleotides read TGTGCCAGCAGCTGGGGGGTATTAGCAGGGTACGGTCAACCCTACGAGCAGTACTTC.

The chain is built from TRBV5-4 and TRBJ2-2; possibly TRBD1 or TRBD2 for D (5 bases each). CDR1 is SGHNT and CDR2 is YYREEE in the germline V gene (reference sequence). The CDR3 sequence is 18 residues long. V lost 0 bases and J 3 bases, leaving 18 bases between the germline ends. The CDR3 region has the DNA TGTGCCAGCAGCTTGGATGTCAGGGAGATTACGGACACCGGGGAGCTGTTTTTT. Its protein is CASSLDVREITDTGELFF.

The chain combines TRBV5-1 with TRBJ1-2; D is perhaps TRBD1 (6 bases). V shed 6 bases and J shed 2 bases, with 8 bases lying between them. Germline V lookup: CDR1 SGHRS, CDR2 YFSETQ. The CDR3 length is 12 residues. The CDR3, as DNA: TGCGCCAGCAAAACAGGGAACTATGGCTACACCTTC. Its translation: CASKTGNYGYTF.

This clonotype was picked up many times. This chain uses TRBV6-1 with TRBJ1-2, with a possible D match to TRBD1 (6 bases). Trimming removed 5 bases from V and 4 bases from J, with 23 bases in between. The germline V gene has CDR1 MNHNS and CDR2 SASEGT. The CDR3 runs to 17 residues. The CDR3 protein is CASSLTFGSPDSYGYTF. The CDR3 DNA reads as TGTGCCAGCAGTCTTACCTTCGGCAGCCCGGACAGCTATGGCTACACCTTC.

This clonotype appeared many times. The chain links TRBV20-1 to TRBJ2-7, with D unclear. Germline CDR1 is DFQATT and CDR2 is SNEGSKA (reference sequence). V was cut by 6 bases and J by 3 bases, with 18 bases left in between. The CDR3 is made up of 14 amino acids. CDR3 region: CSATPDGDFYEQYF. CDR3 DNA sequence: TGCAGTGCGACCCCGGACGGAGACTTCTACGAGCAGTACTTC.

This clonotype was counted many times. The chain is built from TRBV11-2 and TRBJ2-1; 8 nucleotides align to TRBD1. The CDR3 consists of 15 residues. CDR1 SGHAT and CDR2 FQNNGV come from the germline V gene. Trimming removed 4 bases from V and 6 bases from J; junction bases left unmatched: 8. The CDR3 DNA reads TGTGCCAGCAGCTCACGGACAGGGCCCGGCAATGAGCAGTTCTTC. Translating it yields CASSSRTGPGNEQFF.

The chain combines TRBV28 with TRBJ2-2; 8 bases are shared with TRBD1. CDR1 is MDHEN and CDR2 is SYDVKM in the germline V gene. The CDR3 extends over 15 amino acids. The junction had 4 bases not matched to a gene; V was cut back by 3 bases and J by 4 bases. The CDR3 protein is CASSFEQGGTGELFF. The DNA of the CDR3 is TGTGCCAGCAGTTTCGAACAGGGGGGCACCGGGGAGCTGTTTTTT.

The table lists this clonotype with a few counts. This chain uses TRBV20-1 with TRBJ2-1; D gene unclear. Between the trimmed V and J ends, which lost 6 bases and 2 bases, there was a span of 11 bases. Per the germline V gene, CDR1 is DFQATT and CDR2 is SNEGSKA (reference sequence). This CDR3 region has 13 residues. The CDR3, as DNA: TGCAGTGCCACTAACACAACCTACAATGAGCAGTTCTTC. This encodes CSATNTTYNEQFF.

J is TRBJ2-5 and V is TRBV6-1; D not resolved. Germline V gene data show CDR1 as MNHNS and CDR2 as SASEGT. The CDR3 length is 14 residues. V lost 2 bases to trimming and J lost 3 bases, with 10 bases between them. In DNA form, the CDR3 reads TGTGCCAGCAGTGAATCTGGCAGAAAAGAGACCCAGTACTTC. Its protein product is CASSESGRKETQYF.

The chain links TRBV28 to TRBJ1-4; TRBD1 is a possible D gene (6 bases). The CDR3 is 14 residues long. V lost 7 bases, J lost 7 bases, and 16 bases lay in between. The germline CDR1 and CDR2 sequences are MDHEN and SYDVKM. This chain's CDR3 is CASTIQGGGEKLFF. CDR3 sequence (DNA): TGTGCCAGCACCATACAGGGTGGAGGTGAAAAACTGTTTTTT.

This clonotype has at least ten counts. This sequence joins TRBV12-3 or TRBV12-4 and TRBJ2-3, with D tentatively TRBD1 or TRBD2 (8 bases each). The CDR3 consists of 17 residues. Trimming left V 7 bases short and J 2 bases short, with 22 bases between. The CDR3 nucleotides are TGTGCCAGCACCCCCGGGGGGGGACAGGTCATCACAGATACGCAGTATTTT. This translates into CASTPGGGQVITDTQYF.

This rearrangement joins TRBV11-2 to TRBJ2-7; 10 nucleotides agree with TRBD2. V trimming: 6 bases; J trimming: 0 bases; junction bases outside the gene matches: 5. CDR1 and CDR2 from the germline V gene are SGHAT and FQNNGV. The CDR3 extends over 15 amino acids. CDR3 region: CASRSSGGSSYEQYF. The CDR3 bases are TGTGCCAGCAGATCTAGCGGGGGTAGCTCCTACGAGCAGTACTTC.

The sample holds many counts of this clonotype. This chain links TRBV15 with TRBJ1-4; no firm D call. The germline CDR1 and CDR2 sequences are LNHNV and YYDKDF (reference sequence). The CDR3 consists of 15 residues. Trimming shortened V by 2 bases and J by 7 bases, and 14 bases separated the two germline ends. This chain's CDR3 is CATSRRRERSEKLFF. The CDR3 region has the DNA TGTGCCACCAGCAGAAGGAGGGAGCGCAGTGAAAAACTGTTTTTT.